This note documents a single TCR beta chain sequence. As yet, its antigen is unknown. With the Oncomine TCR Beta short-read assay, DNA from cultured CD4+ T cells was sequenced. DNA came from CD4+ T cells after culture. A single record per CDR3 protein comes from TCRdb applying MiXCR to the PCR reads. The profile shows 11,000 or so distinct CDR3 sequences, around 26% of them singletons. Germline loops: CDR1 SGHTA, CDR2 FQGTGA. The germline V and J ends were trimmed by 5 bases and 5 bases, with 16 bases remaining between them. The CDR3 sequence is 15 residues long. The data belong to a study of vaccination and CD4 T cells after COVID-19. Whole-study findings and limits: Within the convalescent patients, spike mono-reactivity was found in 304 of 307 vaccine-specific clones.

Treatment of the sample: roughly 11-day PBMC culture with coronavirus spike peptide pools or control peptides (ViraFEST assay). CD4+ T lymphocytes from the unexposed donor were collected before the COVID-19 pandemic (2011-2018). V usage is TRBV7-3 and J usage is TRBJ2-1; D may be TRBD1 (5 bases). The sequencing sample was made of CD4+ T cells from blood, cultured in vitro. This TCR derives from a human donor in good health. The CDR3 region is CASSATRQPHNEQFF. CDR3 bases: TGTGCCAGCAGCGCTACCCGACAGCCCCACAATGAGCAGTTCTTC.